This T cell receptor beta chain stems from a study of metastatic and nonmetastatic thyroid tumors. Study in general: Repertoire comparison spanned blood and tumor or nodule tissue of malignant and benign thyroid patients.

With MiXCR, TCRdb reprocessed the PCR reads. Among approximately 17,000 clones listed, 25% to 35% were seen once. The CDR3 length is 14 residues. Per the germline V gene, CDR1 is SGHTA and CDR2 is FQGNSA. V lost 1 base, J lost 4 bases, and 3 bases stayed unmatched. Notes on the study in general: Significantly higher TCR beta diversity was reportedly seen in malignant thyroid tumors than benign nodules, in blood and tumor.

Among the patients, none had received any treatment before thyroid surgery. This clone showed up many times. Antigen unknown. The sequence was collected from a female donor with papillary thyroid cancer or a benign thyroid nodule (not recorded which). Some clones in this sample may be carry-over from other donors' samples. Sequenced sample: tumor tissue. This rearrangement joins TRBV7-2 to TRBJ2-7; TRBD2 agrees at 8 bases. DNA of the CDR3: TGTGCCAGCAGCTTAGGACTAGCGACGTACGAGCAGTACTTC. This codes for CASSLGLATYEQYF.